This T cell receptor beta chain came from a study of T cell responses to AZD1222 COVID-19 vaccine. The CDR3 loop spans 18 amino acids. V lost 0 bases, J lost 4 bases, and 22 bases lay in between. CDR1 and CDR2 (germline): LGHNA, YSLEER. Study outcomes and limitations: Seropositive at baseline were only a handful of AZD1222 recipients. Dominant CD4 TCR responses targeted spike regions 160-218 and 743-854. White British ancestry dominated among donors, who included more females, and clonal diversity was possibly underestimated.

Using immunoSEQ multiplex PCR, the repertoire was profiled, and TCRdb retains in-frame clones only, with some absent. The sample contains 25,000 to 30,000 clones, roughly 90% of which appear only once. In regard to this clone: The antigen remains undetermined.

This clonotype was sampled from an adult who received the AZD1222 COVID-19 vaccine. The V call is TRBV4-3, the J call TRBJ2-7, with a tentative D call TRBD2 (6 bases). Source: peripheral blood, taken 28 days after the second AZD1222 dose. This chain's CDR3 is CASSQDPPGPGSWYEQYF. The CDR3 bases are TGCGCCAGCAGCCAAGACCCCCCAGGCCCCGGGAGTTGGTACGAGCAGTACTTC.